This is a list of T cell receptor beta chains from one sample in a study of early T cells in non-severe SARS-CoV-2 infection. TCRdb re-analysed the 5' RACE reads in MiXCR, keeping a single row per CDR3 protein. The table shows 88,000 or so distinct CDR3 sequences, with 15% occurring only once. The sample comprised whole blood. The source of these receptors is an adult who was a healthcare worker with PCR-confirmed SARS-CoV-2 infection or an uninfected control (not recorded which). Each CDR3 is given with its conserved first and last residue. D genes are given only for firm matches. The size of a clone is reported for some rows only, either as once, few or many, or as a class for expanded clones.

-,TRBV19,TRBJ1-5,many,TGTGCCACCGCCCAGGGGACCATACCTAGCAATCAGCCCCAGCATTTT,CATAQGTIPSNQPQHF
-,TRBV5-6,TRBJ1-2,-,TGTGCCAGCAGCTTGGAGGGATATGGCTACACCTTC,CASSLEGYGYTF
-,TRBV5-1,TRBJ2-1,few,TGCGCCAGCAGCCCCCGGCAGGCCTACAATGAGCAGTTCTTC,CASSPRQAYNEQFF
-,TRBV5-1,TRBJ1-4,-,TGCGCCAGCAGCTTGGGGTATAGAGGCCGCAATGAAAAACTGTTTTTT,CASSLGYRGRNEKLFF
-,TRBV18,TRBJ2-5,many,TGTGCCAGCTCACAATCGATTCAAGAGACCCAGTACTTC,CASSQSIQETQYF
-,TRBV29-1,TRBJ2-7,-,TGCAGCGTTGCAGGGGTAGGTTCCTACGAGCAGTACTTC,CSVAGVGSYEQYF
-,TRBV28,TRBJ1-5,few,TGTGCCAGCAGTACCCAACAGGGACGGCCCCAGCATTTT,CASSTQQGRPQHF
-,TRBV20-1,TRBJ2-3,few,TGCAGTGCTAGCAACGCGGCAGATACGCAGTATTTT,CSASNAADTQYF
-,TRBV28,TRBJ2-7,few,TGTGCCAGCAGCCTCGGTCCCGGCAGCAGCTCCTACGAGCAGTACTTC,CASSLGPGSSSYEQYF
-,TRBV6-1,TRBJ2-7,few,TGTGCCAGCAGAGAAGTAAACTCCTACGAGCAGTACTTC,CASREVNSYEQYF
TRBD2,TRBV29-1,TRBJ2-1,many,TGCAGCGGGGGACTAGGGGTCTACAATGAGCAGTTCTTC,CSGGLGVYNEQFF
TRBD2,TRBV4-3,TRBJ2-3,many,TGCGCCAGCAGCCAAGCCTCACTAGCGGTCACAGATACGCAGTATTTT,CASSQASLAVTDTQYF
TRBD1,TRBV7-9,TRBJ2-7,many,TGTGCCAGCAGCTCGTCGATCGGACAGGGACAGATCTACGAGCAGTACTTC,CASSSSIGQGQIYEQYF
-,TRBV19,TRBJ1-4,many,TGTGCCAGTAGTAGCCAGGCATCGGAAAAACTGTTTTTT,CASSSQASEKLFF
-,TRBV28,TRBJ2-5,-,TGTGCCAGCAGTTTGAACAGGGGGGGAAAAGAGACCCAGTACTTC,CASSLNRGGKETQYF
-,TRBV5-6,TRBJ2-1,-,TGTGCCAGCAGCCCTAAGGCTACTCCTTATCTTTACAATGAGCAGTTCTTC,CASSPKATPYLYNEQFF
TRBD2,TRBV5-1,TRBJ2-1,-,TGCGCCAGCAGCTTGGGGACTAGCGCTTTGGATGAGCAGTTCTTC,CASSLGTSALDEQFF
-,TRBV11-2,TRBJ2-3,-,TGTGCCAGCAGCCAGACTATGGGAAATACGCAGTATTTT,CASSQTMGNTQYF
-,TRBV10-3,TRBJ2-2,few,TGTGCCATCAGTGAGTCGAACAGGCCGAACACCGGGGAGCTGTTTTTT,CAISESNRPNTGELFF
-,TRBV12-2,TRBJ1-5,few,TGTGCAAGTCGCTGGTACAGCTTTGTGTACTATAGCAATCAGCCCCAGCATTTT,CASRWYSFVYYSNQPQHF
-,TRBV7-2,TRBJ2-3,many,TGTGCCAGCAGCTTAGCGTCAGTGCTCAGTGCGCAGTATTTT,CASSLASVLSAQYF
-,TRBV5-1,TRBJ1-4,-,TGCGCCAGCAGCCGAACAGGACGACAGACTAATGAAAAACTGTTTTTT,CASSRTGRQTNEKLFF
TRBD2,TRBV12-3/TRBV12-4,TRBJ2-3,-,TGTGCCAGCAATTTAGCGGGTCCCACAGATACGCAGTATTTT,CASNLAGPTDTQYF
-,TRBV7-9,TRBJ2-2,few,TGTGCCACAGCCAGGGAAGGGGGCACCGGGGAGCTGTTTTTT,CATAREGGTGELFF
TRBD2,TRBV7-2,TRBJ2-2,-,TGTGCCAGCAGCCAATTTAGCGGGGACACCGGGGAGCTGTTTTTT,CASSQFSGDTGELFF
-,TRBV25-1,TRBJ2-5,-,TGTGCCAGCAGTGTTGGGGTGCGGGAGACCCAGTACTTC,CASSVGVRETQYF
TRBD1,TRBV29-1,TRBJ1-2,-,TGCAGCGTTGGTGGGACAGAGAACTATGGCTACACCTTC,CSVGGTENYGYTF
TRBD2,TRBV5-1,TRBJ2-1,few,TGCGCCAGCGGGTTGACTAGCGGGATCGGGAATGAGCAGTTCTTC,CASGLTSGIGNEQFF
-,TRBV20-1,TRBJ2-1,few,TGCAGTGCTAGTACGGGAGAGAGATACAATGAGCAGTTCTTC,CSASTGERYNEQFF
TRBD1,TRBV4-1,TRBJ1-2,-,TGCGCCAGCAGCCAAGCCGGGACAGCCTATGGCTACACCTTC,CASSQAGTAYGYTF
-,TRBV5-1,TRBJ2-1,many,TGCGCCAGCAGCTTGGGCGACTATCCTCTGAATGAGCAGTTCTTC,CASSLGDYPLNEQFF
-,TRBV9,TRBJ2-5,-,TGTGCCAGCAGTCCCCGGACTGGGCAAGAGACCCAGTACTTC,CASSPRTGQETQYF
-,TRBV12-3/TRBV12-4,TRBJ2-1,-,TGTGCCAGCAGCCCCCGTGTTGTAGGTGAGCAGTTCTTC,CASSPRVVGEQFF
-,TRBV3-1,TRBJ2-1,many,TGTGCCAGCAGCCTCGACAGGACTGTGGATGAGCAGTTCTTC,CASSLDRTVDEQFF
-,TRBV7-2,TRBJ2-3,few,TGTGCCAGCAGCTTATCCCCTGAGACAGATACGCAGTATTTT,CASSLSPETDTQYF
-,TRBV12-3/TRBV12-4,TRBJ2-2,many,TGTGCCAGCACCTCGGGCAGTTCGAACACCGGGGAGCTGTTTTTT,CASTSGSSNTGELFF
-,TRBV29-1,TRBJ2-1,-,TGCAGCGTCTGGGTTGCGGGGGAGCAGTTCTTC,CSVWVAGEQFF
-,TRBV3-1,TRBJ2-3,few,TGTGCCAGCAGCCTGATCCGGGACACAGATACGCAGTATTTT,CASSLIRDTDTQYF
-,TRBV29-1,TRBJ2-1,many,TGCAGCGTTGGGGAACAGGGTGAGCAGTTCTTC,CSVGEQGEQFF
TRBD2,TRBV4-1,TRBJ2-7,-,TGCGCCAGCAGCGATGTAGCGGGAGCTTGGAGCGAGCAGTACTTC,CASSDVAGAWSEQYF